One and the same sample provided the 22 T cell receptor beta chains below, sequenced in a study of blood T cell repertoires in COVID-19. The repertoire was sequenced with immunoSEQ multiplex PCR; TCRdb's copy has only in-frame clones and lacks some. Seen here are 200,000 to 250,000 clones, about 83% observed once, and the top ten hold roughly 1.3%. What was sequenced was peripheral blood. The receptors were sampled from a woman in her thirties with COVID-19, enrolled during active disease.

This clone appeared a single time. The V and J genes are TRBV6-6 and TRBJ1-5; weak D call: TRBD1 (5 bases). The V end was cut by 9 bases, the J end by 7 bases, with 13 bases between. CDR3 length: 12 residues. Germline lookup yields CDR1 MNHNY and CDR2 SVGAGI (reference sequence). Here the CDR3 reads CASLLPGQPQHF. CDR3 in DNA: TGTGCCAGTCTCCTCCCAGGGCAGCCCCAGCATTTT.

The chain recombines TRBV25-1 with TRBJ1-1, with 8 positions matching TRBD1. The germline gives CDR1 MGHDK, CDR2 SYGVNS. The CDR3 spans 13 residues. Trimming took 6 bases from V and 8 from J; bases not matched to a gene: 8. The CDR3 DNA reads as TGTGCCAGCAGCGCCTCGGGGACAGGAGAAGCTTTCTTT. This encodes CASSASGTGEAFF.

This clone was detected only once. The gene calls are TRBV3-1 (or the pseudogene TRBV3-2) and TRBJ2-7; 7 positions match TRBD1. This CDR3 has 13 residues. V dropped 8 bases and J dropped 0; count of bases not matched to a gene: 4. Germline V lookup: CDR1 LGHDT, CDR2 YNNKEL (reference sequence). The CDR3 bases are TGTGCCAGCCAGGACAGGCCCTCCTACGAGCAGTACTTC. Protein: CASQDRPSYEQYF.

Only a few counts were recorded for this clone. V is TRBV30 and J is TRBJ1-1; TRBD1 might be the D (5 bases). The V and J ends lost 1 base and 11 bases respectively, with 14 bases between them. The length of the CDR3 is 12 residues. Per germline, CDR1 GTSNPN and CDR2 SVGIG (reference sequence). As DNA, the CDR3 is TGTGCCTGGAGTGGCCAGGGTGGGTGGGCTTTCTTT. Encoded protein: CAWSGQGGWAFF.

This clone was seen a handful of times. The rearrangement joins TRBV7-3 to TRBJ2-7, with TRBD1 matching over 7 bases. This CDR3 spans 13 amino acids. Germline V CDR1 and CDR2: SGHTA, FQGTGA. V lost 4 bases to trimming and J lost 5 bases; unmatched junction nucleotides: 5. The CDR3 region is CASSSTGSNEQYF. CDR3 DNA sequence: TGTGCCAGCAGCTCGACAGGGAGTAACGAGCAGTACTTC.

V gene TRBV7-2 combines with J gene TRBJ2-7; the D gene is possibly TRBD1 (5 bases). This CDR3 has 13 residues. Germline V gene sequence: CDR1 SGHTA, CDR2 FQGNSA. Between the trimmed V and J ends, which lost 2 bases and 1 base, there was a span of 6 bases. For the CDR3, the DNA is TGTGCCAGCAGCTTACCAGGGTCCTACGAGCAGTACTTC. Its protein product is CASSLPGSYEQYF.

CDR3 in DNA: TGTGCCAGCAGCTTGATGGGGGGTAATGAGCAGTTCTTC. Translating gives CASSLMGGNEQFF. The J gene is TRBJ2-1, the V gene TRBV5-6; possible D gene TRBD2, 6 bases. The CDR3 consists of 13 residues. Per germline, CDR1 SGHDT and CDR2 YYEEEE. V shed 1 base and J shed 7 bases, with 9 bases lying between them.

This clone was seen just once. The CDR3 region is CASRDRSYRSYNEQFF. The CDR3 DNA follows: TGTGCCAGTCGGGACAGGTCTTACCGCTCCTACAATGAGCAGTTCTTC. The V gene is TRBV19, the J gene TRBJ2-1, with 8 bases lining up with TRBD1. The V gene's germline CDR1 is LNHDA and CDR2 SQIVND (reference sequence). This CDR3 spans 16 amino acids. The V segment lost 8 bases and the J segment 0 bases; nucleotides outside the gene matches: 9.

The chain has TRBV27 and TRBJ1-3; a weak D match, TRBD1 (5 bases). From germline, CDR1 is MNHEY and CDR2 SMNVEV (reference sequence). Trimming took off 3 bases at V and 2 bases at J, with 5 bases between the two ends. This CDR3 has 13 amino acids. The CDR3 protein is CASSFRAGNTIYF. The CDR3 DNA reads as TGTGCCAGCAGTTTCAGGGCTGGAAACACCATATATTTT.

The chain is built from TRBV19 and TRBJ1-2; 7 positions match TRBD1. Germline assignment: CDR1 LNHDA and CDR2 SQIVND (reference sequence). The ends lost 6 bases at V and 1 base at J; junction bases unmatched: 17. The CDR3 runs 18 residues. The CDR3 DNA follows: TGTGCCAGTAGAGCGATCAGGGAGACAGGGATTGGTAACTATGGCTACACCTTC. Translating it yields CASRAIRETGIGNYGYTF.

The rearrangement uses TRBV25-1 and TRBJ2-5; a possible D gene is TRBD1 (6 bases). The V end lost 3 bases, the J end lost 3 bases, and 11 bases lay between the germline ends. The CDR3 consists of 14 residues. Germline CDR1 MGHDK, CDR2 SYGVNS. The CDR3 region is CASSDADRKETQYF. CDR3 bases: TGTGCCAGCAGTGACGCGGACAGAAAAGAGACCCAGTACTTC.

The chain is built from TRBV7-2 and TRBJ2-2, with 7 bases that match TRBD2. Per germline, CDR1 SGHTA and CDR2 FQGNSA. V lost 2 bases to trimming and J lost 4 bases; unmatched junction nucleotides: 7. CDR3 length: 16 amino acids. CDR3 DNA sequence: TGTGCCAGCAGCTTAAAAGGCGGGAGAGGCACCGGGGAGCTGTTTTTT. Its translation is CASSLKGGRGTGELFF.

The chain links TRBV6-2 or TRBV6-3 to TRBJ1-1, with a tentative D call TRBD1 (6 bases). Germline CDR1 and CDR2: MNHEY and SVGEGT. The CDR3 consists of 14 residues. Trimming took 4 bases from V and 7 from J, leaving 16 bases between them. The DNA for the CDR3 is TGTGCCAGCAGTTCATGGGACACTACCTTTGAAGCTTTCTTT. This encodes CASSSWDTTFEAFF.

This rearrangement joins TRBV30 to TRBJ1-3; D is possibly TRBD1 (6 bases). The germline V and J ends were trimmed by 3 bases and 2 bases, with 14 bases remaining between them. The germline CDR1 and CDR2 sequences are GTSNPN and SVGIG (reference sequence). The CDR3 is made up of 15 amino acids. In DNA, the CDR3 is TGTGCCTGGAGGGTCAGGGGTATCGCTGGAAACACCATATATTTT. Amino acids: CAWRVRGIAGNTIYF.

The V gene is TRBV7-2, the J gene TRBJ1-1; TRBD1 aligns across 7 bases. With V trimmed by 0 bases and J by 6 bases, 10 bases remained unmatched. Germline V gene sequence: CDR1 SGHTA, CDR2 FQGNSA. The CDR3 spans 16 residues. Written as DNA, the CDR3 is TGTGCCAGCAGCTTAGCTCGGACAGGAGGGTGGGCTGAAGCTTTCTTT. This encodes CASSLARTGGWAEAFF.

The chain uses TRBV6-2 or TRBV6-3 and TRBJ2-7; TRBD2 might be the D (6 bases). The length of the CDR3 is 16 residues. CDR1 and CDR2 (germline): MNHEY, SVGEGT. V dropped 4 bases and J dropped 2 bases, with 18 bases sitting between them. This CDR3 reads CASSLWVRGSTYEQYF. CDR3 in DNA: TGTGCCAGCAGTTTATGGGTACGGGGGTCGACCTACGAGCAGTACTTC.

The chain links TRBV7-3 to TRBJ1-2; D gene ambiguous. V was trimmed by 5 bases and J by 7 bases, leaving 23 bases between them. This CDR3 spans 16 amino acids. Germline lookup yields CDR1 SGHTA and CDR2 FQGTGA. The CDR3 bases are TGTGCCAGCAGCCAAAGTTCGGCAGCCGTAGCGGTTGGCTACACCTTC. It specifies CASSQSSAAVAVGYTF.

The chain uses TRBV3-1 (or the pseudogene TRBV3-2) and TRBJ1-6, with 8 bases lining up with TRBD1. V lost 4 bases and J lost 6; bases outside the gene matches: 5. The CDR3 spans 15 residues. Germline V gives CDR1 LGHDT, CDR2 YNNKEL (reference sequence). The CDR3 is CASSPPGQANSPLHF. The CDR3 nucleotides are TGTGCCAGCAGCCCACCGGGACAGGCTAATTCACCCCTCCACTTT.

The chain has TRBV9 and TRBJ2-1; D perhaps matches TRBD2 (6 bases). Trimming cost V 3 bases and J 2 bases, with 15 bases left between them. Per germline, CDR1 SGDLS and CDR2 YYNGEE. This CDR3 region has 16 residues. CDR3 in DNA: TGTGCCAGCAGCGGTACGGGACTCCCTACCTACAATGAGCAGTTCTTC. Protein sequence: CASSGTGLPTYNEQFF. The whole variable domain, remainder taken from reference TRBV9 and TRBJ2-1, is DSGVTQTPKHLITATGQRVTLRCSPRSGDLSVYWYQQSLDQGLQFLIQYYNGEERAKGNILERFSAQQFPDLHSELNLSSLELGDSALYFCASSGTGLPTYNEQFFGPGTRLTVL.

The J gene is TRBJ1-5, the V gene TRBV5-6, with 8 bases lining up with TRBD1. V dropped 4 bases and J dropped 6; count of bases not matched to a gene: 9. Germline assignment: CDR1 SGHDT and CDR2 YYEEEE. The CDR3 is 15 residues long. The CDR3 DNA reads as TGTGCCAGCAGCAGATCCGACAGGGGTCCTCAGCCCCAGCATTTT. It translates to CASSRSDRGPQPQHF.

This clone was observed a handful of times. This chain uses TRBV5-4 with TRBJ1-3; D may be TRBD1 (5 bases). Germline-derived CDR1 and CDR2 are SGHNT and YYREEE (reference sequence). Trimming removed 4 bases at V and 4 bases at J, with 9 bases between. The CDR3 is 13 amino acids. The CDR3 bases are TGTGCCAGCAGCATCCAGGGCGGAAACACCATATATTTT. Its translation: CASSIQGGNTIYF.

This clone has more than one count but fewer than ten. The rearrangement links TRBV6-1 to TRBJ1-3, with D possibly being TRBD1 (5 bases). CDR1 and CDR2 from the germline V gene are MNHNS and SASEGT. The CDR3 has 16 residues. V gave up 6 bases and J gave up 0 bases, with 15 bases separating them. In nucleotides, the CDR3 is TGTGCCAGCAGGGAACGGGGGGGGAGCTCTGGAAACACCATATATTTT. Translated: CASRERGGSSGNTIYF.